This T cell receptor beta chain was recorded in a study of CD8 T cells in ankylosing spondylitis (dated 2017 in TCRdb). With regard to the full study: To find TCR variants linked to disease, the study profiled T cell receptor beta repertoires in ankylosing spondylitis patients and healthy donors. The full study cohort comprised about 23 ankylosing spondylitis patients and 110 or so healthy donors. Samples of peripheral blood were taken, and for ankylosing spondylitis patients, synovial fluid was collected as well.

Taken from the germline V gene, the CDR1 and CDR2 loops are SGHRS and YFSETQ. The CDR3 runs 19 amino acids, cysteine and phenylalanine included. Solely the CDR3 DNA is kept, with 57 bases framed from the first base. For this chain, trimming is 6 bases at the V end and 9 bases at the J end, and the number of junction bases without a gene match is 24. The data were produced on an Illumina HiSeq 2500. Quantitative 5'-RACE with molecular barcodes was the method used to prepare the TCR beta libraries. The original methods were these. A new computational method based on a probabilistic model of VDJ rearrangement was used to identify disease-linked TCR variants. TCRdb redid the processing of the public reads, applying fastp at Q25 and MiXCR, and retained in-frame beta chains. For every CDR3 protein sequence, its rows merge into one entry that carries the most common genes and DNA. The V and J calls follow TCRdb's processing rather than the paper's. The table for this sample lists about 240,000 distinct CDR3 sequences; 8% to 9.5% of them were counted only once. Of the sample, over 6.5% falls within the top ten clones.

This clonotype has at least ten counts. The clone's antigen remains unknown. No base qualities exist here, and no much larger clone lies one base off it. Overall study outcomes, separate from this receptor: Blood from ankylosing spondylitis patients appeared to be characterized by a TCR beta motif made up of seven or eight highly homologous amino acid variants. Some motif variants were previously reported in synovial fluid and blood of reactive arthritis patients, suggesting common disease-initiation mechanisms. Significant enrichment of the disease-linked clones was reported in matched synovial fluid samples from ankylosing spondylitis patients. A CD8+ phenotype was shown by the disease-linked clones, which were found at relatively low frequencies in peripheral blood.

The sequence derives from a male donor with ankylosing spondylitis or in good health (not recorded which). Material for sequencing was blood, either unsorted or a sorted T cell fraction (not recorded which). The rearranged segments are TRBV5-1 and TRBJ2-1, and TRBD2 matches 10 of the central bases. The CDR3 region has the sequence CASNFGVGIVAGGLSEQFF. DNA sequence: TGCGCCAGCAACTTCGGGGTGGGGATTGTAGCGGGAGGATTGAGTGAGCAGTTCTTC. With the rest looked up from the reference TRBV5-1 and TRBJ2-1 genes rather than sequenced, the full variable domain is KAGVTQTPRYLIKTRGQQVTLSCSPISGHRSVSWYQQTPGQGLQFLFEYFSETQRNKGNFPGRFSGRQFSNSRSEMNVSTLELGDSALYLCASNFGVGIVAGGLSEQFFGPGTRLTVL.